The 21 T cell receptor beta chains reported below all come from one sample, sequenced in a study of cytomegalovirus exposure and HLA in healthy donors. TCRdb keeps only in-frame clones here, not all; method: immunoSEQ multiplex PCR. The table lists roughly 120,000 clones, roughly 93% of them singletons. Sequenced input: PBMCs. These TCRs come from a woman under 30 in good health and CMV-seronegative.

This chain uses TRBV28 with TRBJ2-2; 8 positions match TRBD2. CDR1 is MDHEN, CDR2 SYDVKM, per germline. With 6 bases clipped from V and 0 bases from J, the junction kept 9 bases outside the gene matches. The CDR3 loop spans 17 amino acids. The chain's CDR3 is CASSGDGRGPNTGELFF. The CDR3 DNA is TGTGCCAGCAGCGGAGACGGGAGGGGCCCGAACACCGGGGAGCTGTTTTTT.

This clone was recorded at least ten times. The V and J genes are TRBV6-4 and TRBJ2-3; 11 positions agree with TRBD2. The germline CDR1 and CDR2 sequences are MRHNA and SNTAGT. J lost 4 bases, V lost 6 bases, and 6 bases had no gene match. The CDR3 runs to 15 residues. The chain's CDR3 is CASSLSGGASDTQYF. CDR3 DNA: TGTGCCAGCAGCCTTAGCGGGGGGGCCTCAGATACGCAGTATTTT.

This chain joins TRBV4-2 and TRBJ1-4; D gene ambiguous. Germline V CDR1 and CDR2: LGHNA, YNFKEQ. CDR3 length: 13 residues. V lost 1 base, J lost 7 bases, and 7 bases lay in between. The CDR3 DNA follows: TGTGCCAGCAGCCAAGCAACAGCTGAAAAACTGTTTTTT. This sequence encodes CASSQATAEKLFF.

The chain uses TRBV5-6 and TRBJ1-2; D not certain. V was shortened by 3 bases and J by 0 bases, with 6 bases between the two germline ends. Germline V CDR1 and CDR2: SGHDT, YYEEEE. The CDR3 totals 13 residues. The CDR3 loop is CASSSQTNYGYTF. DNA of the CDR3: TGTGCCAGCAGCTCCCAGACTAACTATGGCTACACCTTC. Looking up the rest from reference TRBV5-6 and TRBJ1-2 gives the full variable domain: DAGVTQSPTHLIKTRGQQVTLRCSPKSGHDTVSWYQQALGQGPQFIFQYYEEEERQRGNFPDRFSGHQFPNYSSELNVNALLLGDSALYLCASSSQTNYGYTFGSGTRLTVV.

CDR3 sequence reads: CASSPQGADEQFF. DNA for the CDR3: TGTGCCAGCAGTCCTCAGGGGGCGGATGAGCAGTTCTTC. The gene calls are TRBV28 and TRBJ2-1, with 8 positions matching TRBD1. Germline CDR1 and CDR2: MDHEN and SYDVKM. The CDR3 is made up of 13 amino acids. V was clipped by 5 bases and J by 8 bases; unmatched bases: 5.

The chain links TRBV13 to TRBJ1-3; no clear D gene. Between the trimmed V and J ends, which lost 5 bases and 0 bases, there was a span of 14 bases. The CDR3 is made up of 16 amino acids. Germline loops: CDR1 PRHDT, CDR2 FYEKMQ (reference sequence). The CDR3 region has the DNA TGTGCCAGCAGCCCAGCGGGTCAGGTCTCTGGAAACACCATATATTTT. Residues: CASSPAGQVSGNTIYF.

In its sample, this clone was seen once. This chain connects TRBV15 to TRBJ2-1; 8 positions agree with TRBD2. The CDR3 extends over 16 amino acids. Germline V gene data show CDR1 as LNHNV and CDR2 as YYDKDF (reference sequence). With V trimmed by 1 base and J by 1 base, 3 bases remained unmatched. In DNA, the CDR3 is TGTGCCACCAGCAGAGGCGGGACTAGTTCCTACAATGAGCAGTTCTTC. It codes for CATSRGGTSSYNEQFF.

The chain joins TRBV27 to TRBJ1-2, with 10 positions matching TRBD1. Germline V gene sequence: CDR1 MNHEY, CDR2 SMNVEV (reference sequence). CDR3 size: 15 residues. The ends lost 5 bases at V and 5 bases at J; junction bases unmatched: 8. DNA of the CDR3: TGTGCCAGCAGTACCAGACAGGGGGCAAGTTATGGCTACACCTTC. The encoded protein is CASSTRQGASYGYTF.

The chain joins TRBV7-3 to TRBJ2-6, with a possible D match to TRBD1 (6 bases). There are 15 residues in the CDR3. Germline CDR1 and CDR2: SGHTA and FQGTGA. The V end lost 5 bases, the J end lost 3 bases, and 11 bases lay between the germline ends. The chain's CDR3 is CASSPRTDGANVLTF. The CDR3 DNA follows: TGTGCCAGCAGCCCACGGACAGATGGGGCCAACGTCCTGACTTTC.

The rearrangement joins TRBV6-5 to TRBJ2-7; 7 nucleotides agree with TRBD1. The germline CDR1 and CDR2 sequences are MNHEY and SVGAGI. The CDR3 is made up of 11 amino acids. Trimming removed 6 bases from V and 6 bases from J; junction bases left unmatched: 2. DNA for the CDR3: TGTGCCAGCAGCCCAGGGGGCGAGCAGTACTTC. It specifies CASSPGGEQYF.

This sequence joins TRBV30 and TRBJ2-3; 7 nucleotides line up with TRBD2. This CDR3 spans 13 amino acids. Germline loops: CDR1 GTSNPN, CDR2 SVGIG (reference sequence). V was pared by 5 bases and J by 2 bases, with 4 bases of the junction left unmatched. In DNA, the CDR3 is TGTGCCTGGGGGAGGGTACTCACAGATACGCAGTATTTT. Translation gives CAWGRVLTDTQYF. The full variable domain, rest sourced from reference TRBV30 and TRBJ2-3, is SQTIHQWPATLVQPVGSPLSLECTVEGTSNPNLYWYRQAAGRGLQLLFYSVGIGQISSEVPQNLSASRPQDRQFILSSKKLLLSDSGFYLCAWGRVLTDTQYFGPGTRLTVL.

The chain is built from TRBV14 and TRBJ2-3, with D possibly TRBD2 on 6 matching bases. This CDR3 spans 14 amino acids. Germline CDR1 is SGHDN and CDR2 is FVKESK. V was clipped by 3 bases and J by 1 base, with 8 bases between them. CDR3 bases: TGTGCCAGCAGCCACGGGGGTCGCACAGATACGCAGTATTTT. Amino acids: CASSHGGRTDTQYF.

This CDR3 is CASSPHGSYNEQFF. The CDR3, as DNA: TGTGCCAGCAGCCCTCACGGCTCCTACAATGAGCAGTTCTTC. The V gene is TRBV11-3, the J gene TRBJ2-1; D gene uncertain. Trimming took off 5 bases at V and 0 bases at J, with 8 bases between the two ends. This CDR3 is built from 14 residues. The germline V gene has CDR1 SGHNT and CDR2 YENEEA.

V gene TRBV5-1 combines with J gene TRBJ2-7; 9 positions match TRBD1. V was pared by 4 bases and J by 4 bases, with 9 bases of the junction left unmatched. This CDR3 has 15 amino acids. CDR1 is SGHRS and CDR2 is YFSETQ in the germline V gene. The CDR3 nucleotides are TGCGCCAGCAGCCCAACAGGGGGCAGCGTGTACGAGCAGTACTTC. This encodes CASSPTGGSVYEQYF.

The chain joins TRBV5-5 to TRBJ1-2; a weak D match, TRBD1 (5 bases). The V end lost 1 base, the J end lost 7 bases, and 8 bases lay between the germline ends. CDR1 SGHKS and CDR2 YYEKEE come from the germline V gene (reference sequence). CDR3 length: 12 residues. The CDR3, as DNA: TGTGCCAGCAGCTTGCAGGGCGGTGGCTACACCTTC. It yields the protein CASSLQGGGYTF. The full variable domain, in which reference TRBV5-5 and TRBJ1-2 provide the parts outside the CDR3, is DAGVTQSPTHLIKTRGQQVTLRCSPISGHKSVSWYQQVLGQGPQFIFQYYEKEERGRGNFPDRFSARQFPNYSSELNVNALLLGDSALYLCASSLQGGGYTFGSGTRLTVV.

The V call is TRBV7-9, the J call TRBJ1-3; D is unclear. Trimming stripped 5 bases from V and 4 bases from J, with 3 bases between. This CDR3 is built from 11 residues. Germline CDR1 SEHNR, CDR2 FQNEAQ (reference sequence). CDR3 region: CASSPGNTIYF. CDR3 coding DNA: TGTGCCAGCAGCCCGGGAAACACCATATATTTT.

The chain joins TRBV15 to TRBJ1-5; D is unclear. The CDR3 runs 12 residues. The V gene lost 0 bases and the J gene lost 8 bases, with 5 bases spanning the gap. Germline assignment: CDR1 LNHNV and CDR2 YYDKDF (reference sequence). The CDR3 DNA reads TGTGCCACCAGCAGAGAACAAAAGCCCCAGCATTTT. Translation: CATSREQKPQHF.

This clone was detected a few times. This chain uses TRBV30 with TRBJ2-7; 10 nucleotides agree with TRBD2. The CDR3 length is 15 residues. J gave up 8 bases and V 0 bases, and 10 bases lay outside the gene matches. Germline loops: CDR1 GTSNPN, CDR2 SVGIG (reference sequence). The CDR3 is CAWSVPDSGRYKQYF. The CDR3 region has the DNA TGTGCCTGGAGTGTACCGGATAGCGGGAGGTATAAGCAGTACTTC.

The gene calls are TRBV18 and TRBJ1-1; 7 bases are a match to TRBD1. J lost 4 bases, V lost 4 bases, and 6 bases had no gene match. The germline gives CDR1 KGHSH, CDR2 LQKENI. The CDR3 has 14 residues. The CDR3 coding sequence is TGTGCCAGCTCACGTTCAGGGGGTAGCACTGAAGCTTTCTTT. Translating it yields CASSRSGGSTEAFF.

The rearrangement links TRBV11-2 to TRBJ2-3; tentative D call: TRBD2 (6 bases). Germline assignment: CDR1 SGHAT and CDR2 FQNNGV. The V and J ends lost 2 bases and 2 bases respectively, with 11 bases between them. This CDR3 region has 15 residues. CDR3 nucleotide sequence: TGTGCCAGCAGCTTAATCGCGGGGCCCACAGATACGCAGTATTTT. Translated, it gives CASSLIAGPTDTQYF.

The chain recombines TRBV30 with TRBJ1-1, with TRBD1 identical over 7 bases. This CDR3 is built from 15 residues. Trimming removed 5 bases from V and 0 bases from J; junction bases left unmatched: 9. Germline V lookup: CDR1 GTSNPN, CDR2 SVGIG (reference sequence). CDR3 coding DNA: TGTGCCTGGTCCCAGGGGGGAACAATGAACACTGAAGCTTTCTTT. This sequence encodes CAWSQGGTMNTEAFF.